This T cell receptor beta chain was identified during a study of cytomegalovirus exposure and HLA in healthy donors. This CDR3 contains 14 residues. The germline gives CDR1 SGHTA, CDR2 FQGNSA. Trimming cost V 6 bases and J 5 bases, with 16 bases left between them. Primers included in the PCR were 60 Vbeta and 13 Jbeta primers. Method: immunoSEQ multiplex PCR; TCRdb's copy keeps in-frame clones and lacks some. The sample has 110,000 to 150,000 clones; roughly 80% are singletons. As regards this clone: Antigen: not known.

Whole-study findings and limits: There were some 150 TCR beta chains listed as cytomegalovirus-associated. A missense variant in DCLRE1C was later tied to TCR beta V- and J-gene trimming.

The chain links TRBV7-2 to TRBJ1-1, with D possibly matching TRBD1 (5 bases). The clonotype originates from a man aged 35 to 55 in good health and CMV-seronegative. The sequenced sample was PBMCs. This CDR3 is CASSQGRGRTEAFF. The DNA for the CDR3 is TGTGCCAGCAGTCAAGGTCGGGGGAGGACTGAAGCTTTCTTT.